One and the same sample provided the 20 T cell receptor beta chains below, sequenced in a study of PD-1 blockade in classical Hodgkin lymphoma. Data came from immunoSEQ multiplex PCR; TCRdb stores just in-frame clones and leaves some out. Seen here are about 11,000 clones, about 80% observed once, and the top ten hold 30% to 35%. Exposure to brentuximab vedotin varied, and each patient had relapsed following autologous stem cell transplantation. The material sequenced was peripheral blood mononuclear cells (PBMCs), taken before the second cycle of nivolumab. The source is a human donor with classical Hodgkin lymphoma.

This rearrangement joins TRBV5-6 to TRBJ2-5, with D possibly being TRBD2 (5 bases). The CDR3 is made up of 15 amino acids. The ends were cut back, 2 bases at V and 4 bases at J, with 15 bases in the middle. Germline values: CDR1 SGHDT, CDR2 YYEEEE. The CDR3 DNA reads TGTGCCAGCAGCTTCTACGGGGTAAATCGAGAGACCCAGTACTTC. It specifies CASSFYGVNRETQYF.

This clone came up a few times. This chain joins TRBV27 and TRBJ2-7; D unclear. V lost 5 bases and J 1 base, leaving 12 bases between the germline ends. Germline CDR1 MNHEY, CDR2 SMNVEV (reference sequence). There are 14 residues in the CDR3. The CDR3 bases are TGTGCCAGCAGTAAACGGACGGAGTCCTACGAGCAGTACTTC. Translated: CASSKRTESYEQYF.

The chain is built from TRBV5-5 and TRBJ2-7; 8 positions match TRBD2. The length of the CDR3 is 15 residues. CDR1 and CDR2 from the germline V gene are SGHKS and YYEKEE (reference sequence). V trimming: 5 bases; J trimming: 4 bases; junction bases outside the gene matches: 11. In DNA, the CDR3 is TGTGCCAGCAGGCCACCGGGACTAGGAAAATACGAGCAGTACTTC. It specifies CASRPPGLGKYEQYF.

This clone has more than one count but fewer than ten. The chain recombines TRBV6-5 with TRBJ2-7, with 7 positions matching TRBD2. Trimming at V came to 0 bases and at J to 2 bases, leaving 4 bases not matched to a gene. There are 15 residues in the CDR3. Germline-derived CDR1 and CDR2 are MNHEY and SVGAGI. CDR3 amino acids: CASSYSLGGAYEQYF. The CDR3, as DNA: TGTGCCAGCAGTTACTCCCTGGGAGGGGCCTACGAGCAGTACTTC.

The rearrangement joins TRBV5-1 to TRBJ2-7; TRBD2 agrees at 7 bases. The CDR3 totals 14 residues. Germline trimming cut 3 bases from V and 5 bases from J; bases unmatched to any gene: 8. Germline lookup yields CDR1 SGHRS and CDR2 YFSETQ. The CDR3 reads CASSSPGGRNEQYF. CDR3 DNA sequence: TGCGCCAGCAGCTCGCCCGGGGGGAGAAACGAGCAGTACTTC. The full variable domain, in which reference TRBV5-1 and TRBJ2-7 provide the parts outside the CDR3, is KAGVTQTPRYLIKTRGQQVTLSCSPISGHRSVSWYQQTPGQGLQFLFEYFSETQRNKGNFPGRFSGRQFSNSRSEMNVSTLELGDSALYLCASSSPGGRNEQYFGPGTRLTVT.

V and J are TRBV10-3 and TRBJ1-2, with D unclear. The CDR3 has 13 amino acids. The germline V gene encodes CDR1 ENHRY and CDR2 SYGVKD. With 7 bases removed from V and 2 bases from J, the gap between germline ends came to 11 bases. CDR3 sequence: CAITPTANYGYTF. DNA for the CDR3: TGTGCCATCACCCCGACGGCGAACTATGGCTACACCTTC.

This clone was detected only a few times. The J gene is TRBJ2-7, the V gene TRBV28, with D perhaps matching TRBD1 (6 bases). The CDR3 is 13 amino acids. CDR1 and CDR2 from the germline V gene are MDHEN and SYDVKM. Between the trimmed V and J ends, which lost 11 bases and 1 base, there was a span of 15 bases. This CDR3 is CALMQQGSYEQYF. The DNA of the CDR3 is TGTGCCCTCATGCAGCAGGGGTCCTACGAGCAGTACTTC.

There are a few counts of this clone. The chain has TRBV7-9 and TRBJ1-4; D is unresolved. Germline V CDR1 and CDR2: SEHNR, FQNEAQ (reference sequence). The CDR3 runs 13 residues. V was cut by 2 bases and J by 8 bases, with 9 bases left in between. This chain's CDR3 is CASSLYTAEKLFF. CDR3 coding DNA: TGTGCCAGCAGCTTATACACGGCCGAAAAACTGTTTTTT.

This chain uses TRBV2 with TRBJ1-5, with TRBD1 matching 9 bases. V shed 6 bases, J shed 6 bases, and the junction held 6 bases outside the gene matches. This CDR3 spans 14 amino acids. CDR1 SNHLY and CDR2 FYNNEI come from the germline V gene. Here the CDR3 DNA reads TGTGCCAGCAGCGTAACAGGGGGCGGTCAGCCCCAGCATTTT. Encoded protein: CASSVTGGGQPQHF. Full variable domain (remainder filled in from reference TRBV2 and TRBJ1-5): EPEVTQTPSHQVTQMGQEVILRCVPISNHLYFYWYRQILGQKVEFLVSFYNNEISEKSEIFDDQFSVERPDGSNFTLKIRSTKLEDSAMYFCASSVTGGGQPQHFGDGTRLSIL.

The V call is TRBV19, the J call TRBJ1-1; D ambiguous. The CDR3 length is 13 residues. Germline lookup yields CDR1 LNHDA and CDR2 SQIVND (reference sequence). Trimming removed 6 bases at V and 7 bases at J, with 15 bases between. The CDR3: CASRDVEAVEAFF. CDR3 nucleotides: TGTGCCAGTAGGGACGTCGAGGCGGTTGAAGCTTTCTTT.

The gene calls are TRBV19 and TRBJ1-1; 7 nucleotides match TRBD1. Germline values: CDR1 LNHDA, CDR2 SQIVND (reference sequence). The CDR3 totals 14 residues. The junction had 3 bases not matched to a gene; V was cut back by 3 bases and J by 2 bases. The CDR3 DNA is TGTGCCAGTAGTATCGACAGGGCTAACACTGAAGCTTTCTTT. This encodes CASSIDRANTEAFF.

The chain is built from TRBV13 and TRBJ1-2; the match to TRBD1 covers 10 bases. This CDR3 comprises 17 residues. V lost 0 bases and J lost 8; bases outside the gene matches: 12. Germline V CDR1 and CDR2: PRHDT, FYEKMQ (reference sequence). The CDR3 is CASSLGLRQGAKYGYTF. In DNA form, the CDR3 reads TGTGCCAGCAGCTTAGGCCTAAGACAGGGGGCAAAATACGGCTACACCTTC.

This rearrangement joins TRBV5-6 to TRBJ1-1; 10 positions match TRBD1. This CDR3 has 16 residues. Germline values: CDR1 SGHDT, CDR2 YYEEEE. V was pared by 4 bases and J by 5 bases, with 11 bases of the junction left unmatched. This CDR3 reads CASSKRQGASVTEAFF. In DNA form, the CDR3 reads TGTGCCAGCAGCAAACGACAGGGGGCGAGCGTAACTGAAGCTTTCTTT.

The V gene is TRBV6-1, the J gene TRBJ2-7, with D possibly matching TRBD2 (6 bases). CDR3 size: 14 residues. Trimming cost V 1 base and J 2 bases, with 9 bases left between them. Germline assignment: CDR1 MNHNS and CDR2 SASEGT. The CDR3 reads CASSEVPGAYEQYF. The CDR3 DNA is TGTGCCAGCAGTGAAGTTCCGGGGGCCTACGAGCAGTACTTC.

This clone has just one count. This chain uses TRBV30 with TRBJ1-5; 7 bases are shared with TRBD1. V lost 5 bases and J lost 7; bases outside the gene matches: 8. Germline loops: CDR1 GTSNPN, CDR2 SVGIG (reference sequence). This CDR3 has 13 amino acids. CDR3 loop: CAWAGTAGQPQHF. The DNA of the CDR3 is TGTGCCTGGGCCGGGACAGCCGGGCAGCCCCAGCATTTT.

The chain has TRBV19 and TRBJ1-1, with 7 bases fitting TRBD1. The CDR3 consists of 14 residues. Trimming at V came to 6 bases and at J to 0 bases, leaving 4 bases not matched to a gene. Germline V gene data show CDR1 as LNHDA and CDR2 as SQIVND (reference sequence). CDR3 sequence: CASRRQGMNTEAFF. CDR3 bases: TGTGCCAGTAGGAGACAGGGTATGAACACTGAAGCTTTCTTT.

This sequence joins TRBV2 and TRBJ2-3; TRBD2 matches at 7 bases. Trimming at V came to 6 bases and at J to 6 bases, leaving 12 bases not matched to a gene. CDR1 and CDR2 from the germline V gene are SNHLY and FYNNEI. The length of the CDR3 is 15 residues. CDR3 loop: CASSPLLAGGDTQYF. CDR3 nucleotides: TGTGCCAGCAGCCCTTTACTAGCCGGGGGGGATACGCAGTATTTT.

The gene calls are TRBV4-2 and TRBJ2-1; 7 positions agree with TRBD2. V lost 2 bases and J lost 5; bases outside the gene matches: 9. Looked up from germline, CDR1 is LGHNA and CDR2 is YNFKEQ. This CDR3 comprises 16 residues. The CDR3 region is CASSQLGGLENNEQFF. Written as DNA, the CDR3 is TGTGCCAGCAGCCAATTAGGAGGACTAGAGAACAATGAGCAGTTCTTC.

This sequence joins TRBV7-6 and TRBJ2-3; TRBD1 is a possible D gene (6 bases). Trimming shortened V by 5 bases and J by 1 base, and 16 bases separated the two germline ends. This CDR3 has 16 residues. In germline, CDR1 is SGHVS, CDR2 FNYEAQ. The CDR3 here is CASSQIVSGGTDTQYF. CDR3 coding DNA: TGTGCCAGCAGCCAAATAGTATCAGGGGGCACAGATACGCAGTATTTT.

This rearrangement joins TRBV9 to TRBJ1-1, with a possible D match to TRBD1 (5 bases). V shed 6 bases and J shed 4 bases, with 19 bases lying between them. CDR1 is SGDLS, CDR2 YYNGEE, per germline. This CDR3 comprises 15 residues. CDR3 sequence reads: CASTRDVGWGTEAFF. Written as DNA, the CDR3 is TGTGCCAGCACCCGGGACGTCGGATGGGGCACTGAAGCTTTCTTT.